A selection of T cell receptor beta chains follows, all from one sample in a study of response to subunit inactivated influenza vaccine. TCRdb fed the RT-PCR reads into MiXCR, producing one record per CDR3 protein. Of 750,000 to 850,000 distinct CDR3 sequences in the sample, roughly 18% were seen once. The material was PBMCs from blood, obtained roughly 5 days after vaccination. Source of these receptors: a middle-aged man who received an inactivated influenza vaccine. CDR3s include the opening cysteine and the closing phenylalanine or tryptophan. The order of the fields is D gene, J gene, V gene, clone size, CDR3 protein, CDR3 DNA. The D gene is left open where the match is weak. Clone sizes are given selectively: once, few, many, or a class where the clone is expanded.

TRBD2,TRBJ2-1,TRBV7-2,.,CASSLTLARSYNEQFF,TGTGCCAGCAGCTTAACACTAGCGCGCTCCTACAATGAGCAGTTCTTC
TRBD2,TRBJ2-1,TRBV12-3/TRBV12-4,many,CASSPAGTSGEQFF,TGTGCCAGCAGTCCCGCCGGGACTAGCGGGGAGCAGTTCTTC
TRBD2,TRBJ2-1,TRBV7-9,.,CASSPGGTSSNEQFF,TGTGCCAGCAGCCCCGGGGGGACTAGCAGCAATGAGCAGTTCTTC
.,TRBJ2-2,TRBV29-1,.,CSVGETVNTGELFF,TGCAGCGTGGGGGAGACAGTCAACACCGGGGAGCTGTTTTTT
.,TRBJ2-3,TRBV4-2,few,CASSQERRLTTDTQYF,TGTGCCAGCAGCCAAGAACGGAGACTGACCACAGATACGCAGTATTTT
.,TRBJ2-3,TRBV4-3,.,CASSQDKGSTDTQYF,TGCGCCAGCAGCCAAGATAAAGGAAGCACAGATACGCAGTATTTT
.,TRBJ2-2,TRBV10-3,few,CAISGGTTGELFF,TGTGCCATCAGCGGAGGGACTACCGGGGAGCTGTTTTTT
TRBD2,TRBJ2-1,TRBV15,.,CATSRGLAELYNEQFF,TGTGCCACCAGCAGGGGACTAGCGGAGTTATACAATGAGCAGTTCTTC
.,TRBJ1-2,TRBV28,.,CASTQNYGYTF,TGTGCCAGCACGCAAAACTATGGCTACACCTTC
TRBD1,TRBJ2-3,TRBV5-1,many,CASSLDGTGGKDTQYF,TGCGCCAGCAGCTTGGATGGGACAGGGGGGAAAGATACGCAGTATTTT
.,TRBJ2-3,TRBV3-1,.,CASSQIRRLTTDTQYF,TGTGCCAGCAGCCAAATTCGGAGACTGACCACAGATACGCAGTATTTT
.,TRBJ2-5,TRBV7-9,many,CASSLSYETQYF,TGTGCCAGCAGCTTATCCTATGAGACCCAGTACTTC
.,TRBJ2-7,TRBV5-6,.,CASSSQANEQYF,TGTGCCAGCAGCTCCCAGGCCAACGAGCAGTACTTC
.,TRBJ2-2,TRBV12-3/TRBV12-4,few,CASSLNTYTGELFF,TGTGCCAGCAGTTTAAACACCTACACCGGGGAGCTGTTTTTT
.,TRBJ2-1,TRBV7-2,many,CASALSHNEQFF,TGTGCCTCCGCGCTTTCCCACAATGAGCAGTTCTTC
.,TRBJ1-5,TRBV29-1,few,CSTREGGEPQHF,TGCAGCACCCGGGAGGGAGGAGAGCCCCAGCATTTT
.,TRBJ2-2,TRBV7-2,.,CASSFQFTGELFF,TGTGCCAGCAGCTTTCAGTTCACCGGGGAGCTGTTTTTT
.,TRBJ2-1,TRBV6-1,few,CASSGLRGDEQFF,TGTGCCAGCAGTGGGTTGAGGGGTGATGAGCAGTTCTTC
.,TRBJ2-6,TRBV20-1,once,CSATCLSTGGANVLTF,TGCAGTGCTACGTGTCTTTCCACCGGTGGGGCCAACGTCCTGACTTTC
.,TRBJ1-5,TRBV7-2,.,CASSSQGISNQPQHF,TGTGCCAGCAGCTCCCAGGGAATTAGCAATCAGCCCCAGCATTTT
.,TRBJ1-1,TRBV12-3/TRBV12-4,.,CASSPPPGTEAFF,TGTGCCAGCAGTCCCCCCCCCGGAACTGAAGCTTTCTTT
.,TRBJ1-3,TRBV6-5,few,CASSYAYSGNTIYF,TGTGCCAGCAGTTACGCATACTCTGGAAACACCATATATTTT
TRBD1,TRBJ1-1,TRBV12-3/TRBV12-4,.,CASRHRQGGEAFF,TGTGCCAGCAGACACAGACAGGGCGGTGAAGCTTTCTTT
.,TRBJ1-5,TRBV4-3,.,CASSHDSWPGSNQPQHF,TGCGCCAGCAGCCACGACAGTTGGCCAGGGAGCAATCAGCCCCAGCATTTT
.,TRBJ2-5,TRBV7-6,.,CASSLFTSSGETQYF,TGTGCCAGCAGCTTATTCACTAGCAGCGGAGAGACCCAGTACTTC
.,TRBJ2-1,TRBV5-1,.,CASRGAVTSYNEQFF,TGCGCCAGCAGGGGGGCGGTAACCTCCTACAATGAGCAGTTCTTC
TRBD2,TRBJ2-1,TRBV7-9,many,CASSTLSGTYNEQFF,TGTGCCAGCAGCACCCTTAGCGGGACCTACAATGAGCAGTTCTTC
.,TRBJ2-2,TRBV12-3/TRBV12-4,few,CASRGGELFF,TGTGCCAGCAGGGGCGGGGAGCTGTTTTTT
TRBD2,TRBJ2-3,TRBV20-1,.,CSATGLGESDTQYF,TGCAGTGCTACGGGACTAGGGGAGTCGGATACGCAGTATTTT
TRBD2,TRBJ2-7,TRBV20-1,many,CSARQYRIAGRIDEQYF,TGCAGTGCTAGACAATACCGGATAGCGGGAAGGATAGACGAGCAGTACTTC
.,TRBJ1-2,TRBV29-1,few,CSVKEPRFDGYTF,TGCAGCGTCAAAGAACCCAGGTTTGATGGCTACACCTTC
.,TRBJ2-1,TRBV20-1,.,CSARGGAPLNEQFF,TGCAGTGCTAGGGGGGGGGCACCTCTCAATGAGCAGTTCTTC
TRBD2,TRBJ2-7,TRBV6-2/TRBV6-3,.,CASSPRAGGAYEQYF,TGTGCCAGCAGTCCGCGAGCGGGGGGAGCCTACGAGCAGTACTTC
TRBD2,TRBJ2-1,TRBV7-3,few,CASSLTHGLAGDEQFF,TGTGCCAGCAGCTTAACCCACGGACTAGCGGGAGATGAGCAGTTCTTC
TRBD1,TRBJ2-1,TRBV18,.,CASSQLQGEVYNEQFF,TGTGCCAGCTCCCAACTACAGGGGGAGGTCTACAATGAGCAGTTCTTC
TRBD1,TRBJ2-1,TRBV7-9,.,CASSTQGFSYNEQFF,TGTGCCAGCAGCACACAGGGGTTTTCCTACAATGAGCAGTTCTTC